This T cell receptor (beta chain) emerged from a study of beta chain features in type 1 diabetes. All of the isolated RNA was reverse transcribed, so expressed TCRB transcripts were sequenced. The method was immunoSEQ multiplex PCR; TCRdb's version includes in-frame clones alone and lacks a portion of them. The sample includes some 360,000 clones, about 18% seen only once; the top ten take under 0.05%. Deletions cut 2 bases from V and 8 bases from J, with 9 bases between. The CDR3 is 11 residues long. Germline assignment: CDR1 SQVTM and CDR2 ANQGSEA. This TCR was recovered from a woman aged 18-29 years in good health. V is TRBV29-1 and J is TRBJ1-2, with D possibly TRBD1 on 5 matching bases. What was sequenced was naive CD4+ T cells from blood. This CDR3 is CSVETTGGYTF. As DNA, the CDR3 is TGCAGCGTTGAAACAACAGGCGGCTACACCTTC.